This is a list of T cell receptor beta chains from one sample in a study of graft-versus-host responses after intestinal transplantation. Their target antigens are unknown. The method was immunoSEQ multiplex PCR; TCRdb's version includes in-frame clones alone and lacks a portion of them. The sample consists of some 92,000 clones, 80% to 95% of them appearing once. The specimen was unstimulated CD4+ T cells sorted from spleen or lymph node cells, collected before intestinal transplant. The origin of the receptors is a human donor who received an intestinal transplant. CDR3s include the opening cysteine and the closing phenylalanine or tryptophan.

TRBJ1-1 13 TRBV27 CASSPTPGLEAFF
- 17 TRBV7-8 CASRPTGGRLAGYEQYF
TRBJ1-1 13 TRBV7-2 CASSAQLYTEAFF
TRBJ2-2 16 TRBV5-1 CASSRDGTGNTGELFF
TRBJ2-7 16 TRBV30 CAWSLVAGGLFYEQYF
TRBJ2-5 17 TRBV5-3 CARSPTRTDPARETQYF
TRBJ1-1 16 TRBV5-4 CASSEDRGRLNTEAFF
TRBJ2-3 17 TRBV5-6 CVSSLSRLAGHTDTQYF
TRBJ2-7 13 TRBV7-8 CASSSQIAYEQYF
TRBJ2-2 13 TRBV7-9 CASSLTSTGELFF
- 17 TRBV15 CATSRKTGFQIRGEQYF
TRBJ2-1 16 TRBV27 CASSPRAGTRGNEQFF
TRBJ2-5 17 TRBV7-9 CASSLSRTSGPQETQYF
TRBJ2-1 18 TRBV5-1 CASSLVRLAGGEYNEQFF
TRBJ2-1 17 TRBV7-6 CASSLGTSGSSYNEQFF
TRBJ1-1 13 TRBV7-3 CASSLLQNTEAFF
TRBJ1-1 14 TRBV6-1 CASSATGGRGEAFF